The 5 T cell receptor beta chains in this list originate from one sample, sequenced in a study of blood T cell repertoires in COVID-19. The data were produced by immunoSEQ multiplex PCR, yet TCRdb's version contains in-frame clones alone and is incomplete. The data hold 30,000 to 40,000 clones, with about 80% observed a single time. Specimen: peripheral blood. These receptors came from a woman in her seventies with acute or convalescent COVID-19.

The J gene is TRBJ2-6, the V gene TRBV5-1, with TRBD1 matching 10 bases. V gave up 9 bases and J gave up 3 bases; unmatched junction bases: 12. Germline V gives CDR1 SGHRS, CDR2 YFSETQ. This CDR3 has 17 amino acids. The chain's CDR3 is CATPGGTGVGGANVLTF. In nucleotides, the CDR3 is TGCGCCACCCCTGGAGGGACAGGGGTTGGTGGGGCCAACGTCCTGACTTTC.

V is TRBV6-5 and J is TRBJ2-3; TRBD2 matches 7 bases. CDR3 length: 14 residues. Trimming took 2 bases from V and 3 from J; bases not matched to a gene: 2. Germline V gene lookup returns CDR1 MNHEY and CDR2 SVGAGI. CDR3 region: CASSYAGATDTQYF. In DNA, the CDR3 is TGTGCCAGCAGTTACGCGGGAGCTACAGATACGCAGTATTTT.

The rearrangement joins TRBV5-1 to TRBJ2-2; 8 nucleotides line up with TRBD2. This CDR3 contains 16 residues. V shed 2 bases and J 2 bases; nucleotides not matched to a gene: 5. From germline, CDR1 is SGHRS and CDR2 YFSETQ. The CDR3 loop reads CASSFGRGDNTGELFF. CDR3 nucleotides: TGCGCCAGCAGCTTCGGGAGGGGCGACAACACCGGGGAGCTGTTTTTT.

This clone appeared many times. The chain carries TRBV2 and TRBJ1-2, with 7 positions matching TRBD1. The V gene's germline CDR1 is SNHLY and CDR2 FYNNEI. V lost 1 base to trimming and J lost 8 bases; unmatched junction nucleotides: 4. This CDR3 contains 13 residues. Written as DNA, the CDR3 is TGTGCCAGCAGTGAAGAGACAGGGACCGGCTACACCTTC. It is translated as CASSEETGTGYTF. Complete variable domain (other parts from reference TRBV2 and TRBJ1-2): EPEVTQTPSHQVTQMGQEVILRCVPISNHLYFYWYRQILGQKVEFLVSFYNNEISEKSEIFDDQFSVERPDGSNFTLKIRSTKLEDSAMYFCASSEETGTGYTFGSGTRLTVV.

This rearrangement joins TRBV5-1 to TRBJ2-1, with 13 bases fitting TRBD2. Trimming cost V 2 bases and J 6 bases; bases outside gene matches: 2. CDR1 SGHRS and CDR2 YFSETQ come from the germline V gene. CDR3 length: 15 amino acids. CDR3 bases: TGCGCCAGCAGCTTAACTAGCGGGGGGGCCAATGAGCAGTTCTTC. Translated: CASSLTSGGANEQFF.